The rows below give T cell receptor beta chains drawn from one sample of a study of blood T cell repertoires in COVID-19. TCRdb keeps only in-frame clones here, not all; method: immunoSEQ multiplex PCR. The sample has 140,000 to 150,000 clones; under 80% are singletons. Sequencing used peripheral blood. The receptors here all came from a man in his 60s with acute or convalescent COVID-19. The CDR3 runs from the conserved cysteine through the conserved F or W. The D gene is left open where the match is weak. Size is stated for part of the rows, as once, few or many counts, or as a class when the clone is expanded.

clone size	D gene	V gene	J gene	CDR3 protein	CDR3 DNA
-	TRBD1	TRBV11-2	TRBJ2-7	CASSLDRGPREQYF	TGTGCCAGCAGCTTGGACAGGGGGCCTCGGGAGCAGTACTTC
-	TRBD2	TRBV9	TRBJ2-7	CASSVAGLSSYEQYF	TGTGCCAGCAGCGTAGCGGGACTATCCTCCTACGAGCAGTACTTC
few	TRBD1	TRBV5-1	TRBJ2-2	CASSLGTGTGGMTGELFF	TGCGCCAGCAGCTTGGGGACCGGGACAGGGGGCATGACCGGGGAGCTGTTTTTT
-	-	TRBV2	TRBJ2-7	CASKTDSYEQYF	TGTGCCAGCAAGACTGACAGCTACGAGCAGTACTTC
-	-	TRBV6-5	TRBJ2-5	CASSYGQTVETQYF	TGTGCCAGCAGTTACGGGCAGACGGTGGAGACCCAGTACTTC
-	TRBD1	TRBV2	TRBJ1-1	CASRTGVMNTEAFF	TGTGCCAGCAGGACAGGGGTAATGAACACTGAAGCTTTCTTT
-	TRBD2	TRBV28	TRBJ2-7	CASSLLAGNTYEQYF	TGTGCCAGCAGTTTGCTAGCGGGGAATACCTACGAGCAGTACTTC
-	-	TRBV12-5	TRBJ1-4	CASGTPEQGPQGCEKLFF	TGTGCTAGTGGTACTCCCGAACAGGGACCACAGGGCTGTGAAAAACTGTTTTTT
-	-	TRBV25-1	TRBJ2-7	CATSLGTPYEQYF	TGTGCCACCTCTCTTGGGACACCATACGAGCAGTACTTC
few	TRBD2	TRBV5-6	TRBJ2-5	CASSLGLAGVRKTQYF	TGTGCCAGCAGCCTAGGACTAGCGGGAGTCAGGAAGACCCAGTACTTC
-	TRBD2	TRBV19	TRBJ2-3	CASSGLAGYTDTQYF	TGTGCCAGTAGTGGACTAGCGGGTTACACAGATACGCAGTATTTT
-	-	TRBV4-1	TRBJ1-5	CASSPRGDQPQHF	TGCGCCAGCAGCCCCCGGGGGGATCAGCCCCAGCATTTT
-	TRBD2	TRBV5-1	TRBJ2-7	CASSLVPAGAGGSYEQYF	TGCGCCAGCAGCTTGGTCCCTGCAGGAGCGGGAGGATCCTACGAGCAGTACTTC
once	-	TRBV6-5	TRBJ2-7	CASSPRTDPYEQYF	TGTGCCAGCAGTCCGAGGACAGATCCTTACGAGCAGTACTTC